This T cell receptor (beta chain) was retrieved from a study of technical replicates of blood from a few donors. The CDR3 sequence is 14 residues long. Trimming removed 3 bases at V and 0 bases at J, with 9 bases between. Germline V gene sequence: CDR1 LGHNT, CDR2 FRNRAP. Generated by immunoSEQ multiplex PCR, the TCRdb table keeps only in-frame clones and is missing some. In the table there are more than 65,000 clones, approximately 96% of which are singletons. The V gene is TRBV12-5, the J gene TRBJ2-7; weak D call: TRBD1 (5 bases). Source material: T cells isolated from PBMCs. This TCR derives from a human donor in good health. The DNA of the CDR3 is TGTGCTAGTGGTTTCAGGGCCCCCTCCTACGAGCAGTACTTC. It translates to CASGFRAPSYEQYF.